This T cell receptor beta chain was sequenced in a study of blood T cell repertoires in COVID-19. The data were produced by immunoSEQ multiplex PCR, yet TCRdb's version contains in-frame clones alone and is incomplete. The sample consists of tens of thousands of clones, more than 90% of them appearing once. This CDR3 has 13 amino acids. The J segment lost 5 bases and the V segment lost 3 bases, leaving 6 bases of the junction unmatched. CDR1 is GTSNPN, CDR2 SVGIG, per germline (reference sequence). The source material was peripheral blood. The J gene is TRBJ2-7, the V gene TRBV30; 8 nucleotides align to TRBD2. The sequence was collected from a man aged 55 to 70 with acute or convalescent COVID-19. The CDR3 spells CAWRRGGGNEQYF. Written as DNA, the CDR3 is TGTGCCTGGAGAAGAGGCGGGGGGAACGAGCAGTACTTC.